This T cell receptor (beta chain) is drawn from a study of blood T cell repertoires in COVID-19. The J segment lost 9 bases and the V segment lost 3 bases, leaving 4 bases of the junction unmatched. Per the germline V gene, CDR1 is SGDLS and CDR2 is YYNGEE. The CDR3 totals 14 residues. TCRdb keeps only in-frame clones here, not all; method: immunoSEQ multiplex PCR. The table shows around 150,000 clones, with about nine tenths occurring only once. This TCR came from a woman aged 60-75 years with active or convalescent COVID-19. V and J are TRBV9 and TRBJ1-6; 9 bases line up with TRBD1. Sequenced sample: peripheral blood. The CDR3 protein is CASSARDRASPLHF. The CDR3 nucleotides read TGTGCCAGCAGCGCGCGGGACAGGGCTTCACCCCTCCACTTT. The full variable domain, with the rest looked up from reference TRBV9 and TRBJ1-6, is DSGVTQTPKHLITATGQRVTLRCSPRSGDLSVYWYQQSLDQGLQFLIQYYNGEERAKGNILERFSAQQFPDLHSELNLSSLELGDSALYFCASSARDRASPLHFGNGTRLTVT.